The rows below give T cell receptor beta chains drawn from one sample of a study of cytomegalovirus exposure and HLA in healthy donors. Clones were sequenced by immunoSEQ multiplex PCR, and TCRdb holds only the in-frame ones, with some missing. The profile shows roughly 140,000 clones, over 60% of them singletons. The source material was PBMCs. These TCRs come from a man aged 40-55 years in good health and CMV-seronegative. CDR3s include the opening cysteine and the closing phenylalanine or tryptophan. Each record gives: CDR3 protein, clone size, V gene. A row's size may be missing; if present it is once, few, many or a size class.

CASSATHTGTGELFF NA TRBV2
CASSQSGGFTDTQYF NA TRBV11-1
CASSFRTEAYEQYF few TRBV7-8
CASSLLLVDTQYF NA TRBV5-6
CASSATGQVSYEQYF NA TRBV6-1
CASGTTGGTEAFF NA TRBV27
CASTRTGGTEAFF NA TRBV7-2
CASSSQLQGYYGYTF NA TRBV5-1
CASSRTSGSADTQYF NA TRBV5-1
CASSIMTGNQPQHF NA TRBV19
CASSLQMNTEAFF NA TRBV5-4
CASTLGVGWETQYF NA TRBV5-1
CASSEGYSPATQYF few TRBV10-1
CASSLPVGTNEKLFF NA TRBV5-1
CASSFRRGGQETQYF NA TRBV5-1